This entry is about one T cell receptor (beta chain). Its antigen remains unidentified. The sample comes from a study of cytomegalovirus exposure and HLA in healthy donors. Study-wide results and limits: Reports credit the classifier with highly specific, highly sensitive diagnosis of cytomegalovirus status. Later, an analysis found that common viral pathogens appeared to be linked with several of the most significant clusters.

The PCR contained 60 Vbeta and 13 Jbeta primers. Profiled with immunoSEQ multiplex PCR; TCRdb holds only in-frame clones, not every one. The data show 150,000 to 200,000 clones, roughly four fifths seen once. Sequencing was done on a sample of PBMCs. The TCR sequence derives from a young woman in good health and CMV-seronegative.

The CDR3 nucleotides are TGTGCCAGCAGTAGACAGGCAATTGAAGCTTTCTTT. It encodes CASSRQAIEAFF. This sequence joins TRBV6-1 and TRBJ1-1, with D possibly TRBD1 on 6 matching bases. CDR3 size: 12 residues. Germline CDR1 and CDR2: MNHNS and SASEGT. The V and J ends lost 5 bases and 7 bases respectively, with 11 bases between them.